The T cell receptor beta chain described here comes from a study of graft-versus-host responses after intestinal transplantation. Study context: Isolated intestinal, liver-intestinal, or multivisceral transplants had been given to the recipients. Anti-thymocyte globulin induction, then tacrolimus and steroids for roughly 3 years, went to all recipients.

The method was immunoSEQ multiplex PCR; TCRdb's version includes in-frame clones alone and lacks a portion of them. This sample carries approximately 46,000 clones, roughly 80% of them seen once, and the ten largest clones take over 0.4%. Turning to this clone: Its antigen is still unknown.

The CDR3 extends over 15 amino acids. The germline V gene encodes CDR1 MDHEN and CDR2 SYDVKM. With V trimmed by 3 bases and J by 2 bases, 4 bases remained unmatched. Sequencing used unstimulated CD4+ T cells sorted from spleen or lymph node cells, obtained before transplant. This TCR was sampled from a human donor who was the organ donor for an intestinal transplant. The chain joins TRBV28 to TRBJ2-5, with 9 nucleotides matching TRBD2. The CDR3: CASSLGGRGQETQYF. The CDR3 DNA follows: TGTGCCAGCAGTTTGGGCGGGAGGGGGCAAGAGACCCAGTACTTC.